The present TCR beta chain was sequenced within a study of cytomegalovirus exposure and HLA in healthy donors. Comments on this clone: The antigen is not known.

Findings and limits, study-wide: Sequences of the TCR beta chain were said to predict the HLA-A and HLA-B alleles of most subjects accurately.

PCR employed 60 Vbeta and 13 Jbeta primers. Produced via immunoSEQ multiplex PCR; TCRdb's table is partial and in-frame only. The sample includes 130,000 or so clones, 70% to 85% of them seen just once. The donors comprised healthy bone marrow donors. The source is a male donor in good health and CMV-seropositive. The sequenced sample was PBMCs.

The CDR3 spells CASSSRDRGLIAFF. In nucleotides, the CDR3 is TGTGCCAGCAGCTCCCGGGACAGGGGGCTAATAGCTTTCTTT. This chain links TRBV9 with TRBJ1-1; 12 bases align to TRBD1. CDR3 length: 14 amino acids. The germline V gene encodes CDR1 SGDLS and CDR2 YYNGEE. The junction had 8 bases not matched to a gene; V was cut back by 4 bases and J by 10 bases.